This is a list of T cell receptor beta chains from one sample in a study of cytotoxic CD8 clonotypes in ibrutinib-treated CLL. TCRdb's table, derived via immunoSEQ multiplex PCR, lists solely in-frame clones and lacks some. Counted here are approximately 300,000 clones, around four fifths occurring once; the ten biggest clones make up 6.5% to 8.5%. The sequencing here drew on PBMCs, taken before ibrutinib treatment. All receptors come from a human donor with chronic lymphocytic leukemia. The CDR3 runs from the conserved cysteine through the conserved F or W. The D gene is left open where the match is weak. Expanded clones are given a class, and other clones once, few, many or no size at all.

abundance	j_gene	d_gene	v_gene	CDR3nt	CDR3aa
NA	TRBJ2-3	NA	TRBV11-2	TGTGCCAGCAGCTACCTTGACGGTACGCAGTATTTT	CASSYLDGTQYF
NA	TRBJ1-4	TRBD1	TRBV30	TGTGCCTGGAGTGTCCGTGACAGGGGTGAAAAACTGTTTTTT	CAWSVRDRGEKLFF
NA	TRBJ2-5	NA	TRBV18	TGTGCCAGCATTTTGAGCCGCTCCGGCCAAGAGACCCAGTACTTC	CASILSRSGQETQYF
NA	TRBJ2-1	NA	TRBV4-1	TGCGCCAGCAGCCAAGGCAATAACAATGAGCAGTTCTTC	CASSQGNNNEQFF
NA	TRBJ2-7	NA	TRBV10-2	TGCGCCAGCAGTGAGTCGATGGGCTTCTACGAGCAGTACTTC	CASSESMGFYEQYF
NA	TRBJ1-1	NA	TRBV6-6	TGTGCCAGCAGTTCACAGGTTCCTGAAGCTTTCTTT	CASSSQVPEAFF
NA	TRBJ1-2	NA	TRBV6-5	TGTGCCAGCAGTTCTCGGTCACAGTCTAACTATGGCTACACCTTC	CASSSRSQSNYGYTF
NA	TRBJ1-1	NA	TRBV19	TGTGCCAGCAACCAGGGGCATGGCACTGAAGCTTTCTTT	CASNQGHGTEAFF
once	TRBJ1-1	NA	TRBV6-4	TGTGCCAGCACGAGAGTGGGGCCGAACACTGAAGCTTTCTTT	CASTRVGPNTEAFF
NA	TRBJ2-4	NA	TRBV4-2	TGTGCCAGCAGCCAAGATGGGGGGACTCAAATAGGTCTGTTC	CASSQDGGTQIGLF
once	TRBJ2-7	NA	TRBV19	TGTGCCAGTAGCGGACAGTCGGGACCCTACGAGCAGTACTTC	CASSGQSGPYEQYF
NA	TRBJ2-5	TRBD2	TRBV18	TGTGCCAGCTTGGGATCAGCGGGAGTAGGAGAGACCCAGTACTTC	CASLGSAGVGETQYF
NA	TRBJ2-1	TRBD2	TRBV7-3	TGTGCCAGCAGCCACCTAGCGGGAGGCTACAATGAGCAGTTCTTC	CASSHLAGGYNEQFF
NA	TRBJ2-4	NA	TRBV11-2	TGTGCCAGCAGCTTAGATCGCCAGGGAAACATTCAGTACTTC	CASSLDRQGNIQYF
NA	TRBJ1-2	NA	TRBV20-1	TGCAGTGCTAGTATGAGAGGCTACACCTTC	CSASMRGYTF
NA	TRBJ1-1	NA	TRBV6-5	TGTGCCAGCATGGGAGTGGGGGCCGGGACTGAAGCTTTCTTT	CASMGVGAGTEAFF
NA	TRBJ2-6	NA	TRBV9	TGTGCCAGCAGCGTAGGAGGGACACTTATCTCTGGGGCCAACGTCCTGACTTTC	CASSVGGTLISGANVLTF
NA	TRBJ2-7	NA	TRBV28	TGTGCCAGCAGTCCCGGCTCCTATCGGCAGTACTTC	CASSPGSYRQYF
NA	TRBJ2-7	NA	TRBV14	TGTGCCAGCAGCCAAACCGGGACGTCTCTCGGAGAGCAGTACTTC	CASSQTGTSLGEQYF
NA	TRBJ1-1	TRBD1	TRBV25-1	TGTGCCAGCAGTGAATACGAGACAGGGTTCACTGAAGCTTTCTTT	CASSEYETGFTEAFF
few	TRBJ2-1	NA	TRBV5-5	TGTGCCAGCAGCTACTTCCGGGACGCCGAAAGCTCCTACAATGAGCAGTTCTTC	CASSYFRDAESSYNEQFF
NA	TRBJ1-2	NA	TRBV19	TGTGCCAGCCATAGTACCTATGGCTACACCTTC	CASHSTYGYTF
NA	TRBJ1-5	TRBD1	TRBV2	TGTGCCAGCAGTGGGACAGGGACAACCCAGCCCCAGCATTTT	CASSGTGTTQPQHF
NA	TRBJ2-2	NA	TRBV19	TGTGCCAGTAGTATGTCCTCAGGAAATATGATCGGGGAGCTGTTTTTT	CASSMSSGNMIGELFF
NA	TRBJ2-7	NA	TRBV28	TGTGCCAGCAGTATCTGGAGCTACGAGCAGTACTTC	CASSIWSYEQYF
NA	TRBJ2-1	TRBD2	TRBV7-9	TGTGCCAGCAGCCGGATAGCGGGAGGCCCAAATGAGCAGTTCTTC	CASSRIAGGPNEQFF
NA	TRBJ2-3	TRBD2	TRBV4-2	TGTGCCAGCAGCCAACGACTGGGACTAGCGGGAGAGGTTGGAGAACCTACTAGCACAGATACGCAGTATTTT	CASSQRLGLAGEVGEPTSTDTQYF
NA	TRBJ1-2	TRBD1	TRBV7-2	TGTGCCAGCAGCCCAGACAGGGAAGCTAACTATGGCTACACCTTC	CASSPDREANYGYTF
NA	TRBJ2-5	NA	TRBV9	TGTGCCAGCAGCGTTAACAGTCAAGAGACCCAGTACTTC	CASSVNSQETQYF
NA	TRBJ1-5	TRBD1	TRBV2	TGTGCCAGCAGGCCTAGACAGGGGCTTAGCAATCAGCCCCAGCATTTT	CASRPRQGLSNQPQHF
NA	TRBJ2-3	TRBD2	TRBV30	TGTGCCTGGAGTGGTCGACTAGCGGGACTGAAGGGAGATACGCAGTATTTT	CAWSGRLAGLKGDTQYF
NA	TRBJ1-1	NA	TRBV11-3	TGTGCCAGCAGCCGGGGTGATGCTGAAGCTTTCTTT	CASSRGDAEAFF
NA	TRBJ2-1	NA	TRBV7-9	TGTGCCAGCAAAAACAGCTACAATGAGCAGTTCTTC	CASKNSYNEQFF